This T cell receptor beta chain came from a study of neurological immune-mediated disorders. The table lists this clonotype with many counts. The germline CDR1 and CDR2 sequences are KGHSH and LQKENI. The CDR3 contains 11 residues. Between the trimmed V and J ends, which lost 3 bases and 10 bases, there was a span of 8 bases. The cDNA came from 5'RACE with 10-nucleotide random UMIs. TCRdb re-called the 5' RACE reads through MiXCR, storing one row per CDR3 protein. Altogether under 45,000 distinct CDR3 sequences are present, approximately 15% being singletons, with the ten largest covering 3.5% to 4.5%.

The chain employs TRBV18 and TRBJ2-3; D remains unclear. Sequenced sample: CD4+ T cells from blood. This TCR was sampled from a woman aged 55-69 years with HTLV-1-associated myelopathy (HAM/TSP). The CDR3 nucleotides read TGTGCCAGCTCACCGGAGCTCCCGCAGTATTTT. The encoded protein is CASSPELPQYF.